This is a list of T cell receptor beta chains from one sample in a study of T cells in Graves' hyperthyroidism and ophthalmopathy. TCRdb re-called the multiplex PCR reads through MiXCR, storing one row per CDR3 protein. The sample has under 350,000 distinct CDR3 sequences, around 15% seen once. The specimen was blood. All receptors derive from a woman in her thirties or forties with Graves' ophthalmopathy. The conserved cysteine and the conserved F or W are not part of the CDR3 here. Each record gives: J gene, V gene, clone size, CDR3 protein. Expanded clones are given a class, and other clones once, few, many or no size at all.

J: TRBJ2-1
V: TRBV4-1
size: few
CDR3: ASSQEVVATTAEQF

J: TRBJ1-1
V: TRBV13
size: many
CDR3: ASSFDRSDTEAF

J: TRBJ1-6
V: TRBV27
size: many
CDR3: ASSHIRGRIYNSPLH

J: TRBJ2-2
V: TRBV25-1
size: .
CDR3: ASSGRETGELF

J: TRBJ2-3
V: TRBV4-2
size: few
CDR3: ASSQSGTSGGASTDTQY

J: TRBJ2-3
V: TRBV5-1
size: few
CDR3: ASTPWGGVGRKSTDTQY

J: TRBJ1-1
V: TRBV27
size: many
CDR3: ASSLSRGGGVNTEAF

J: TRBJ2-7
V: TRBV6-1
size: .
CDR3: ASSEAGQLSQRSYERY

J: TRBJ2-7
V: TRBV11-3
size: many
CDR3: ASAGTSVSYEQY

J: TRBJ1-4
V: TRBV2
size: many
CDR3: ASSVGPREKLF